This T cell receptor (beta chain) is from a study of PD-1 blockade in classical Hodgkin lymphoma. Trimming removed 2 bases from V and 8 bases from J, with 12 bases in between. Germline V gene data show CDR1 as MDHEN and CDR2 as SYDVKM. The CDR3 contains 13 residues. TCRdb keeps only in-frame clones here, not all; method: immunoSEQ multiplex PCR. The profile shows more than 35,000 clones, 76% of them singletons. Each patient relapsed following autologous stem cell transplantation, and prior brentuximab vedotin exposure differed. Specimen: peripheral blood mononuclear cells (PBMCs), collected at baseline. The chain has TRBV28 and TRBJ1-2; D uncertain. The TCR comes from a human donor with classical Hodgkin lymphoma. Here the CDR3 DNA reads TGTGCCAGCAGTTTACTGCGACTAGGGGGCTACACCTTC. Amino acids: CASSLLRLGGYTF.